The 15 T cell receptor beta chains given below trace back to one sample, sequenced in a study of shared clonotypes between healthy human individuals. TCRdb's copy holds only in-frame clones and misses some; the assay was immunoSEQ multiplex PCR. Found here are roughly 520,000 clones, around 96% of them singletons; the top ten hold nearly 0.065%. Sample: naive CD4+ T cells sorted from blood. Subset given: CD45RA+ positively selected. The receptors here all came from a woman in her twenties or thirties in good health.

The gene calls are TRBV7-9 and TRBJ1-2; D gene ambiguous. V was clipped by 5 bases and J by 6 bases, with 13 bases between them. The CDR3 loop spans 13 amino acids. CDR1 is SEHNR, CDR2 FQNEAQ, per germline (reference sequence). CDR3 loop: CASSHVARDGYTF. CDR3 sequence (DNA): TGTGCCAGCAGCCACGTCGCTCGGGATGGCTACACCTTC.

V is TRBV6-1 and J is TRBJ1-2; tentatively, D is TRBD1 (5 bases). Trimming shortened V by 0 bases and J by 9 bases, and 14 bases separated the two germline ends. The CDR3 covers 14 residues. Germline CDR1 MNHNS, CDR2 SASEGT. CDR3 region: CASSEAAREARYTF. The CDR3 coding sequence is TGTGCCAGCAGTGAAGCGGCCAGGGAGGCACGCTACACCTTC.

CDR3 region: CASSRGQGRGQETQYF. Here the CDR3 DNA reads TGTGCCAGCAGTCGAGGACAGGGAAGGGGCCAAGAGACCCAGTACTTC. The V gene is TRBV5-4, the J gene TRBJ2-5; 8 nucleotides match TRBD1. Looked up from germline, CDR1 is SGHNT and CDR2 is YYREEE (reference sequence). J gave up 1 base and V 5 bases, and 10 bases lay outside the gene matches. The CDR3 spans 16 residues.

This chain uses TRBV6-5 with TRBJ1-1, with D possibly matching TRBD1 (6 bases). The CDR3 length is 15 residues. V lost 6 bases to trimming and J lost 1 base, with 15 bases between them. Germline CDR1 MNHEY, CDR2 SVGAGI. CDR3 DNA: TGTGCCAGCAGCTACCAGGGGAGGGCGAACACTGAAGCTTTCTTT. This encodes CASSYQGRANTEAFF.

The rearrangement uses TRBV9 and TRBJ1-2; no clear D gene. V lost 4 bases and J lost 3, with 16 bases in between. Germline loops: CDR1 SGDLS, CDR2 YYNGEE. The CDR3 has 15 amino acids. In DNA form, the CDR3 reads TGTGCCAGCAGCCCCCATGAGAGGAGGTACTATGGCTACACCTTC. This sequence encodes CASSPHERRYYGYTF.

J is TRBJ2-1 and V is TRBV27; unclear D gene. This CDR3 region has 15 residues. Between the trimmed V and J ends, which lost 5 bases and 0 bases, there was a span of 11 bases. The germline V gene has CDR1 MNHEY and CDR2 SMNVEV (reference sequence). CDR3 bases: TGTGCCAGCAGTCTGGCCCCCTCCTCCTACAATGAGCAGTTCTTC. Its protein is CASSLAPSSYNEQFF.

The chain uses TRBV20-1 and TRBJ2-3; D possibly corresponds to TRBD2 (6 bases). The V end lost 6 bases, the J end lost 5 bases, and 9 bases lay between the germline ends. CDR1 DFQATT and CDR2 SNEGSKA come from the germline V gene (reference sequence). The CDR3 length is 11 residues. CDR3 in amino acids: CSAPAGDTQYF. CDR3 coding DNA: TGCAGTGCACCAGCGGGAGATACGCAGTATTTT.

The CDR3 spells CASSISRATGELFF. CDR3 in DNA: TGTGCCAGTAGTATCTCCAGGGCCACCGGGGAGCTGTTTTTT. This sequence joins TRBV19 and TRBJ2-2, with TRBD1 as a possible D gene (5 bases). The CDR3 length is 14 residues. Deletions cut 3 bases from V and 4 bases from J, with 9 bases between. Germline lookup yields CDR1 LNHDA and CDR2 SQIVND (reference sequence). Variable domain in full (rest from reference TRBV19 and TRBJ2-2): DGGITQSPKYLFRKEGQNVTLSCEQNLNHDAMYWYRQDPGQGLRLIYYSQIVNDFQKGDIAEGYSVSREKKESFPLTVTSAQKNPTAFYLCASSISRATGELFFGEGSRLTVL.

Worth noting for this clone: Other DNA sequences in this sample translate to the same CDR3. This sequence joins TRBV11-2 and TRBJ1-5; a weak D match, TRBD1 (5 bases). CDR1 is SGHAT and CDR2 is FQNNGV in the germline V gene. CDR3 length: 15 residues. Trimming took 1 base from V and 1 from J, leaving 8 bases between them. The CDR3 nucleotides read TGTGCCAGCAGCTTAGCTGGGGGAAGCAATCAGCCCCAGCATTTT. Translated, it gives CASSLAGGSNQPQHF.

The chain employs TRBV5-1 and TRBJ2-7, with D possibly TRBD1 on 6 matching bases. The V end lost 2 bases, the J end lost 3 bases, and 18 bases lay between the germline ends. The CDR3 has 16 amino acids. Germline V gene lookup returns CDR1 SGHRS and CDR2 YFSETQ. CDR3 amino acids: CASSFLRQAPNYEQYF. The CDR3 DNA reads TGCGCCAGCAGCTTCCTGAGACAGGCCCCGAACTACGAGCAGTACTTC. Combining the CDR3 with reference TRBV5-1 and TRBJ2-7 gives the whole variable domain KAGVTQTPRYLIKTRGQQVTLSCSPISGHRSVSWYQQTPGQGLQFLFEYFSETQRNKGNFPGRFSGRQFSNSRSEMNVSTLELGDSALYLCASSFLRQAPNYEQYFGPGTRLTVT.

As to this clone: The identical CDR3 is also encoded by other nucleotide sequences in the sample. The chain combines TRBV6-5 with TRBJ1-3; D uncertain. Deletions cut 0 bases from V and 0 bases from J, with 6 bases between. CDR1 is MNHEY, CDR2 SVGAGI, per germline. CDR3 length equals 15 residues. The CDR3 here is CASSYSGSSGNTIYF. In DNA, the CDR3 is TGTGCCAGCAGTTACTCAGGGAGCTCTGGAAACACCATATATTTT.

The chain is built from TRBV6-5 and TRBJ1-4; D is undetermined. V lost 2 bases, J lost 4 bases, and 11 bases lay in between. Germline V gene sequence: CDR1 MNHEY, CDR2 SVGAGI. The CDR3 runs to 15 residues. The CDR3 sequence: CASSYGVGHNEKLFF. In nucleotides, the CDR3 is TGTGCCAGCAGTTACGGGGTCGGCCATAATGAAAAACTGTTTTTT.

The chain joins TRBV6-5 to TRBJ1-4; no firm D call. Germline-derived CDR1 and CDR2 are MNHEY and SVGAGI. The CDR3 is 14 amino acids. The ends were cut back, 6 bases at V and 7 bases at J, with 15 bases in the middle. CDR3 nucleotides: TGTGCCAGCAGGTCCGGGCAACGGGGTGAAAAACTGTTTTTT. Translation: CASRSGQRGEKLFF.

The V call is TRBV28, the J call TRBJ1-2; 10 bases are shared with TRBD1. The CDR3 covers 15 residues. After removal of 5 bases from V and 4 bases from J, the junction contained 7 bases not matched to a gene. Germline V gene data show CDR1 as MDHEN and CDR2 as SYDVKM. The CDR3 DNA is TGTGCCAGCAGTGTTGGGACAGGGGTAACCTATGGCTACACCTTC. It translates to CASSVGTGVTYGYTF.

The chain uses TRBV5-1 and TRBJ2-2; D is undetermined. From germline, CDR1 is SGHRS and CDR2 YFSETQ. This CDR3 region has 14 residues. V lost 1 base and J lost 7, with 11 bases in between. For the CDR3, the DNA is TGCGCCAGCAGCTTGCAAGGGATCGGCGGGGAGCTGTTTTTT. It encodes CASSLQGIGGELFF.